In this sample, the clone carrying this TCR beta chain turned up a few times. Its target is unknown. Source material for PBMCs was 9 to 10 ml fresh peripheral blood. This record belongs to a study of T cells in Graves' hyperthyroidism and ophthalmopathy. General study points: In validation, the model predicted ophthalmopathy. These predictions came a median roughly seven months before onset. Most expanded thyroid clonotypes above 0.001 also appeared in blood. Ophthalmopathy stood apart from stable hyperthyroidism in a 13 V-J model.

V lost 0 bases, J lost 3 bases, and 8 bases lay in between. The CDR3 totals 14 residues. Per germline, CDR1 MNHEY and CDR2 SVGAGI. It was RNA transcripts that yielded the amplified TCR beta CDR3 regions. During a first-round RT-PCR of the TCR CDR3, the HTBI primer set was used. TCRdb analysed the multiplex PCR reads with MiXCR anew, one entry per CDR3 protein. Here the sample spans 600,000 to 850,000 distinct CDR3 sequences, around a sixth being singletons. The rearrangement links TRBV6-5 to TRBJ2-5, with D possibly being TRBD1 (5 bases). Sequenced material: blood. This TCR came from a woman aged 50 to 65 with Graves' hyperthyroidism that later progressed to Graves' ophthalmopathy. The CDR3 DNA reads as TGTGCCAGCAGTTACTCGACCAGGGAAGAGACCCAGTACTTC. Translation: CASSYSTREETQYF.